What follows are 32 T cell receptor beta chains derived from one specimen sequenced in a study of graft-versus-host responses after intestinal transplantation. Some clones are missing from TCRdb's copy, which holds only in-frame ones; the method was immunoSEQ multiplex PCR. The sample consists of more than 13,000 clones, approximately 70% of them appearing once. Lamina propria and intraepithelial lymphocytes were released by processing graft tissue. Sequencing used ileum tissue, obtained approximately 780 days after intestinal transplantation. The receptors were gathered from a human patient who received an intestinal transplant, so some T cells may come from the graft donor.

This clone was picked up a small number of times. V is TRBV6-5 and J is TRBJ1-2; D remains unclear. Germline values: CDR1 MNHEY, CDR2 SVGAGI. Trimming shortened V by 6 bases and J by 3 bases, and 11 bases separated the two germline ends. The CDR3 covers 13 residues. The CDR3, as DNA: TGTGCCAGCAGATCCCGACTAGACTATGGCTACACCTTC. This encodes CASRSRLDYGYTF.

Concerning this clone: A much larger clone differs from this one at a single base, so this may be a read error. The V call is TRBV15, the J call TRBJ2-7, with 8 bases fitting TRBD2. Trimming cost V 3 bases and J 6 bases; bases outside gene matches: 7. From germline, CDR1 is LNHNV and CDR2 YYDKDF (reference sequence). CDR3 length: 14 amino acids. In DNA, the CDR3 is TGTGCCACCAGCAGCGGGGGGGCTTCTTCCGAGCAGTACTTC. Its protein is CATSSGGASSEQYF.

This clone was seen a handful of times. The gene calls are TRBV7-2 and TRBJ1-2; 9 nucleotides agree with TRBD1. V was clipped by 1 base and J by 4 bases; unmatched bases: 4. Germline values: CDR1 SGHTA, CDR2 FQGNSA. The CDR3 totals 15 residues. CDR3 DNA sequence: TGTGCCAGCAGCTTAGTGGGGACAGGGTTCTATGGCTACACCTTC. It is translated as CASSLVGTGFYGYTF.

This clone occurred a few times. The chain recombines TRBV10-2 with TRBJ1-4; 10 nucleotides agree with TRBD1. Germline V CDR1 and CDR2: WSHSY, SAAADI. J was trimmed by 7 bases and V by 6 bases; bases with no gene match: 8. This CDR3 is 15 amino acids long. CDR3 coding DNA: TGCGCCAGCAGACTGACAGGGGGCGCGGGTGAAAAACTGTTTTTT. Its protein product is CASRLTGGAGEKLFF.

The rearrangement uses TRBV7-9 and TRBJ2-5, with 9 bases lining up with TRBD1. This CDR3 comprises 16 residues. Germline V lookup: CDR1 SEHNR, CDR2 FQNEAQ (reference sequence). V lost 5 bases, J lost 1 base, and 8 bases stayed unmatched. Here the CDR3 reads CASSPGTGFVQETQYF. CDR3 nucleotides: TGTGCCAGCAGCCCTGGGACAGGGTTCGTCCAAGAGACCCAGTACTTC.

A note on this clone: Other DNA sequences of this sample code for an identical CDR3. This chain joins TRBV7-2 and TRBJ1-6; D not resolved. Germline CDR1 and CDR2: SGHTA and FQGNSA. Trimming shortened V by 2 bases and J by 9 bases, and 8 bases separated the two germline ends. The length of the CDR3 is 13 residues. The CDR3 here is CASSLLGISPLHF. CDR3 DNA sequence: TGTGCCAGCAGCTTACTGGGGATTTCACCCCTCCACTTT.

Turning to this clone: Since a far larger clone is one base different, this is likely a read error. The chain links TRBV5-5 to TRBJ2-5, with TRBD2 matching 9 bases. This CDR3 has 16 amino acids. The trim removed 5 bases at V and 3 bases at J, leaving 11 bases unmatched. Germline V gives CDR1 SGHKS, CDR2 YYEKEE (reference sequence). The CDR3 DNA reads TGTGCCAGCAGTCACAGGACCAGCGGGGGGAAAGAGACCCAGTACTTC. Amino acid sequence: CASSHRTSGGKETQYF.

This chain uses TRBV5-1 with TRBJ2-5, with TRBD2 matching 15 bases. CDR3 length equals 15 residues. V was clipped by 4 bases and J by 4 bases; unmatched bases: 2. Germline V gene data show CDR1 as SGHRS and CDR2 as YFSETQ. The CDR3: CASSGGLAGGETQYF. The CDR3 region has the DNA TGCGCCAGCAGCGGGGGACTAGCGGGAGGAGAGACCCAGTACTTC.

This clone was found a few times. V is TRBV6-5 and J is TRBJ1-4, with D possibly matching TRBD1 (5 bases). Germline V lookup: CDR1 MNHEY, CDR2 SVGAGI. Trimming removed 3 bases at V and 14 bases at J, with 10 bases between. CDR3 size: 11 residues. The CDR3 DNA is TGTGCCAGCAGTTATGGGGGAGATCTGTTTTTT. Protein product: CASSYGGDLFF.

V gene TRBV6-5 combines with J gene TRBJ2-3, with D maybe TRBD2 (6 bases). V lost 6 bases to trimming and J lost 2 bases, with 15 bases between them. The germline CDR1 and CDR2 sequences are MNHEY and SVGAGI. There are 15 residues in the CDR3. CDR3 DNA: TGTGCCAGCAGACCGATCCCGGGAGCCACAGATACGCAGTATTTT. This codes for CASRPIPGATDTQYF.

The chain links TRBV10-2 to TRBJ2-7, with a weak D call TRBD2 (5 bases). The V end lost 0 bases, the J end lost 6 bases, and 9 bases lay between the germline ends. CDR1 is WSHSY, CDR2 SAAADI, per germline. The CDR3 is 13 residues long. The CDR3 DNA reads TGCGCCAGCAGTGAGTCCGGAGGTGTCGAGCAGTACTTC. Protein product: CASSESGGVEQYF.

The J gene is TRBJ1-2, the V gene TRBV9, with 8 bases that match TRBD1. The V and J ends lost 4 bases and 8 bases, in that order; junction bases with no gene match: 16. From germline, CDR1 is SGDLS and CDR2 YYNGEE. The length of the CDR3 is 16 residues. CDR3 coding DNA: TGTGCCAGCAGCTTACCGGGACAGGCCTCTATAGGGGGCTACACCTTC. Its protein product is CASSLPGQASIGGYTF. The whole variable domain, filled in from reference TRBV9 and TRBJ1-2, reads DSGVTQTPKHLITATGQRVTLRCSPRSGDLSVYWYQQSLDQGLQFLIQYYNGEERAKGNILERFSAQQFPDLHSELNLSSLELGDSALYFCASSLPGQASIGGYTFGSGTRLTVV.

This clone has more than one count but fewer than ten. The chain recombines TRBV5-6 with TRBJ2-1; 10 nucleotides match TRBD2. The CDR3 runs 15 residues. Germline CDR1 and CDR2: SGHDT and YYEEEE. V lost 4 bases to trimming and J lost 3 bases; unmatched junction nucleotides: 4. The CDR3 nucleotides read TGTGCCAGCAGCGATGGGACTAGCGTCTACAATGAGCAGTTCTTC. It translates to CASSDGTSVYNEQFF.

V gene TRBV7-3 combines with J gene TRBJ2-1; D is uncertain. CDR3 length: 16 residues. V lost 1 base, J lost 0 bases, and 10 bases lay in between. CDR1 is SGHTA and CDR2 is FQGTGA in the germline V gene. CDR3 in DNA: TGTGCCAGCAGCTTAATCCGGAGCAGCTCCTACAATGAGCAGTTCTTC. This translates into CASSLIRSSSYNEQFF. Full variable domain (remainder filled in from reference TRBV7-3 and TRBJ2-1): GAGVSQTPSNKVTEKGKYVELRCDPISGHTALYWYRQSLGQGPEFLIYFQGTGAADDSGLPNDRFFAVRPEGSVSTLKIQRTERGDSAVYLCASSLIRSSSYNEQFFGPGTRLTVL.

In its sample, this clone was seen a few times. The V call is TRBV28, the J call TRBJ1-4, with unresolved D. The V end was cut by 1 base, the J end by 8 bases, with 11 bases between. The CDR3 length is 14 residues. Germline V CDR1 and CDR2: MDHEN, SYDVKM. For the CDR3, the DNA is TGTGCCAGCAGTTTATCGGACTCTGGCGAAAAACTGTTTTTT. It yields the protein CASSLSDSGEKLFF.

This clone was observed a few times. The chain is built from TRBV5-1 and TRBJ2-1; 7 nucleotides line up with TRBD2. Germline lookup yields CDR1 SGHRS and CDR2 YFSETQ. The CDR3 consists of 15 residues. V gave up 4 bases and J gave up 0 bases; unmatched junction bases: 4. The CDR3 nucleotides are TGCGCCAGCAGCCGAGCTAGCGGCTCCTACAATGAGCAGTTCTTC. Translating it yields CASSRASGSYNEQFF. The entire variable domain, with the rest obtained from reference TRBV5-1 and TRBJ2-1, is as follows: KAGVTQTPRYLIKTRGQQVTLSCSPISGHRSVSWYQQTPGQGLQFLFEYFSETQRNKGNFPGRFSGRQFSNSRSEMNVSTLELGDSALYLCASSRASGSYNEQFFGPGTRLTVL.

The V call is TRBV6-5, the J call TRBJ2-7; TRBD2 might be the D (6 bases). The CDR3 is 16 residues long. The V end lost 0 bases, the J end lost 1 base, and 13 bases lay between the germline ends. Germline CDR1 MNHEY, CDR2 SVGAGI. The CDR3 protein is CASSYSRRGPSYEQYF. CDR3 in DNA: TGTGCCAGCAGTTACTCCCGGAGGGGCCCATCCTACGAGCAGTACTTC.

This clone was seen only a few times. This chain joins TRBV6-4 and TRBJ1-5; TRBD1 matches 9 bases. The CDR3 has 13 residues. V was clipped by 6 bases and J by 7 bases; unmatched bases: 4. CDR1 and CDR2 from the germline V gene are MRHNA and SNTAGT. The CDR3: CASSRTGDQPQHF. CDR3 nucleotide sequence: TGTGCCAGCAGCCGGACAGGGGACCAGCCCCAGCATTTT.

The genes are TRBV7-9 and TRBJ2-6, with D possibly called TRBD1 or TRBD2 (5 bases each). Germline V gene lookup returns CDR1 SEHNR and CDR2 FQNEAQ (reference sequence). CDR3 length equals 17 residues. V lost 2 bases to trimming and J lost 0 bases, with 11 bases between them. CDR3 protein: CASSLTGPFSGANVLTF. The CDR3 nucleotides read TGTGCCAGCAGCTTAACGGGACCGTTCTCTGGGGCCAACGTCCTGACTTTC.

DNA of the CDR3: TGTGCCAGCATTGGGTCGGCAGCTTTCTTT. As protein: CASIGSAAFF. This chain connects TRBV28 to TRBJ1-1, with D unresolved. Trimming removed 7 bases at V and 10 bases at J, with 10 bases between. CDR3 length: 10 residues. The germline CDR1 and CDR2 sequences are MDHEN and SYDVKM.

Here the CDR3 DNA reads TGTGCCAGCAGCCCGCCGACCGGGACAGCCCAAGAGACCCAGTACTTC. The encoded protein is CASSPPTGTAQETQYF. The chain uses TRBV13 and TRBJ2-5, with 7 bases fitting TRBD1. Germline V lookup: CDR1 PRHDT, CDR2 FYEKMQ (reference sequence). Unmatched junction bases numbered 10, after V lost 5 bases and J lost 1 base. This CDR3 comprises 16 residues.

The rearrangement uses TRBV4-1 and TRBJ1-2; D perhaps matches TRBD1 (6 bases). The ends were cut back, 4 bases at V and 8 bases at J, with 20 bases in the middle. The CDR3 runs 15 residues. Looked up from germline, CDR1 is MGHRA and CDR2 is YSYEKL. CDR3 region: CASSPFQGKSEGYTF. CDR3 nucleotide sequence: TGCGCCAGCAGCCCGTTTCAGGGGAAATCTGAGGGCTACACCTTC.

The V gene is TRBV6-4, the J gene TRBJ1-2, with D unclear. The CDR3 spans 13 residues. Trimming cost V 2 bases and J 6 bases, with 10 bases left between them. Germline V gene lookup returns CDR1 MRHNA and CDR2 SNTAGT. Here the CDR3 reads CASSDRVGHGYTF. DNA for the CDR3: TGTGCCAGCAGTGACAGGGTGGGCCATGGCTACACCTTC.

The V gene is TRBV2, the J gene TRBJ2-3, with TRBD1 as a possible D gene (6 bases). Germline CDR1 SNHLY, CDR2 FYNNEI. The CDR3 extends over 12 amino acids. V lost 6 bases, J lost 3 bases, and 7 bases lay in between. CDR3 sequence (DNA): TGTGCCAGCAGGCAGGGGACAGATACGCAGTATTTT. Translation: CASRQGTDTQYF.

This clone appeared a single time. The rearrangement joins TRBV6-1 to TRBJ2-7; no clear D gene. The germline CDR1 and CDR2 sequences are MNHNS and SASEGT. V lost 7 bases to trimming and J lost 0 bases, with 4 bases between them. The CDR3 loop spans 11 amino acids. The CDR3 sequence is CASTDSYEQYF. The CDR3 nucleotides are TGTGCCAGCACAGACTCCTACGAGCAGTACTTC.

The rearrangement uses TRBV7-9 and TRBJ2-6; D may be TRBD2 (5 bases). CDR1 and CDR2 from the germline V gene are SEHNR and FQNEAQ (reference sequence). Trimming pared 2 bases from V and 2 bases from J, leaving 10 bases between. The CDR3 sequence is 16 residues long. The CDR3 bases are TGTGCCAGCAGCTTACCGGGGAGCCCTGGGGCCAACGTCCTGACTTTC. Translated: CASSLPGSPGANVLTF.

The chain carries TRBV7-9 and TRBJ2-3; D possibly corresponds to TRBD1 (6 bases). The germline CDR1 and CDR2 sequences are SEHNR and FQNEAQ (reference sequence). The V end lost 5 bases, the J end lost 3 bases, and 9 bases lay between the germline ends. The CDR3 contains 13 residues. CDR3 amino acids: CASSLGTTDTQYF. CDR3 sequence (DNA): TGTGCCAGCAGCCTCGGGACAACAGATACGCAGTATTTT.

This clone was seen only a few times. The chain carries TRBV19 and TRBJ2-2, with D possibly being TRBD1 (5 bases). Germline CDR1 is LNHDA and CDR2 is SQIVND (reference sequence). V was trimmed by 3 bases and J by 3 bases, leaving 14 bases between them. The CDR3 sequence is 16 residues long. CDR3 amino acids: CASSMKVRADTGELFF. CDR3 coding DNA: TGTGCCAGTAGTATGAAGGTCAGGGCAGACACCGGGGAGCTGTTTTTT.

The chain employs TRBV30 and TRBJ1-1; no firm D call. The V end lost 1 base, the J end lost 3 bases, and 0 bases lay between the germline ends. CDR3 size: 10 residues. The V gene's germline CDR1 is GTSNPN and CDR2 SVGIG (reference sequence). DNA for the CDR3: TGTGCCTGGAGTGACACTGAAGCTTTCTTT. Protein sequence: CAWSDTEAFF.

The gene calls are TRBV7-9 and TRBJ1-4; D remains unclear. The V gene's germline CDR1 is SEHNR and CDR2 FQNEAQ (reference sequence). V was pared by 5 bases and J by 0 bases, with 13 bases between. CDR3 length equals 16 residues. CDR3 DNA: TGTGCCAGCAGCCCCCTAGTTAGGACAACTAATGAAAAACTGTTTTTT. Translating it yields CASSPLVRTTNEKLFF.

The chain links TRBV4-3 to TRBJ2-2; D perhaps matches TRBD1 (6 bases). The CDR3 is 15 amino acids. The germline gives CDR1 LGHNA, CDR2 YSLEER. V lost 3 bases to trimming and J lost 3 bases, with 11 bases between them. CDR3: CASSHFQGYTGELFF. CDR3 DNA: TGCGCCAGCAGCCATTTCCAGGGGTACACCGGGGAGCTGTTTTTT.

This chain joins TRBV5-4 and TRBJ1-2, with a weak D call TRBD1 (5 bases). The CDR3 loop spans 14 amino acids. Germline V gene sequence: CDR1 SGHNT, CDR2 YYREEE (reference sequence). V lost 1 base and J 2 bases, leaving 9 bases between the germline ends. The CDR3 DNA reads TGTGCCAGCAGCTTGAGGCGGGACAACTATGGCTACACCTTC. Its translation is CASSLRRDNYGYTF.